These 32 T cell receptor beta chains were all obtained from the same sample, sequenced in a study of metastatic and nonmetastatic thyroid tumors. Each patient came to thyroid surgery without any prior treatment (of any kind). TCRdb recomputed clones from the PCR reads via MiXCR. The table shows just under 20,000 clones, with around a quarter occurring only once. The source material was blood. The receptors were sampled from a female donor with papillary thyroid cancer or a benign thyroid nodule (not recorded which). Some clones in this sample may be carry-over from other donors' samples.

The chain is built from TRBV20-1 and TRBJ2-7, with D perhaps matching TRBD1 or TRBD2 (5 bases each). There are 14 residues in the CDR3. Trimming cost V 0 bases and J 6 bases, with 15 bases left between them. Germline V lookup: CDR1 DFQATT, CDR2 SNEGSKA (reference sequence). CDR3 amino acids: CSARDTLGELEQYF. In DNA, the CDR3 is TGCAGTGCTAGAGATACCCTAGGGGAGCTCGAGCAGTACTTC.

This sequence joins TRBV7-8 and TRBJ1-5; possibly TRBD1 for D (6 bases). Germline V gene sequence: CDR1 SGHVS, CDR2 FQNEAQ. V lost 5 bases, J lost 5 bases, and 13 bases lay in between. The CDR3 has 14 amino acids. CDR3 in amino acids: CASSGNRDYQPQHF. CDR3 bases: TGTGCCAGCAGCGGTAACAGGGACTATCAGCCCCAGCATTTT.

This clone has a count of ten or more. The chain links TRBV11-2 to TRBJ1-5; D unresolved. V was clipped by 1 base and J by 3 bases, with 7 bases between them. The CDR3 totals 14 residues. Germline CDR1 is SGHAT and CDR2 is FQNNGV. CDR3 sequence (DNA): TGTGCCAGCAGCTTAGGAGGAAACAATCAGCCCCAGCATTTT. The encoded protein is CASSLGGNNQPQHF. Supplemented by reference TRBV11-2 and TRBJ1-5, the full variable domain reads EAGVAQSPRYKIIEKRQSVAFWCNPISGHATLYWYQQILGQGPKLLIQFQNNGVVDDSQLPKDRFSAERLKGVDSTLKIQPAKLEDSAVYLCASSLGGNNQPQHFGDGTRLSIL.

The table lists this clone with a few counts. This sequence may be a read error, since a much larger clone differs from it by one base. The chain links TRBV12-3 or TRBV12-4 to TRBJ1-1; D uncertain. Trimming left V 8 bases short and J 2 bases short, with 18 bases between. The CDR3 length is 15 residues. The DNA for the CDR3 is TGTGCCAGCGCCTCGCGGTTTGACGGAAACACTGAAGCTTTCTTT. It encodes CASASRFDGNTEAFF.

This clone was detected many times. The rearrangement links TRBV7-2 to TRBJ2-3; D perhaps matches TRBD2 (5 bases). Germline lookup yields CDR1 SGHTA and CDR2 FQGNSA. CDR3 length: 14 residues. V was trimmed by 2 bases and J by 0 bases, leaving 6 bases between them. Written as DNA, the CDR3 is TGTGCCAGCAGCTTATCTAGCAGCACAGATACGCAGTATTTT. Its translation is CASSLSSSTDTQYF. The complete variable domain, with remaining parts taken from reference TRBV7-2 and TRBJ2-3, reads GAGVSQSPSNKVTEKGKDVELRCDPISGHTALYWYRQSLGQGLEFLIYFQGNSAPDKSGLPSDRFSAERTGGSVSTLTIQRTQQEDSAVYLCASSLSSSTDTQYFGPGTRLTVL.

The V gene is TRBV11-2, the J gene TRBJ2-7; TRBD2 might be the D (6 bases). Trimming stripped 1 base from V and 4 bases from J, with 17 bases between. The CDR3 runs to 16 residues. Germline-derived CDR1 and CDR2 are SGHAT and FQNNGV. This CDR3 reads CASSLGRGKALYEQYF. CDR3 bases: TGTGCCAGCAGCTTAGGACGCGGGAAGGCGCTGTACGAGCAGTACTTC.

The CDR3 sequence is CASSTKTGTGVRGYTF. For the CDR3, the DNA is TGCGCCAGCAGCACCAAAACCGGGACAGGGGTTAGGGGCTACACCTTC. This chain joins TRBV4-3 and TRBJ1-2; 10 nucleotides align to TRBD1. V shed 5 bases and J 8 bases; nucleotides not matched to a gene: 14. This CDR3 has 16 residues. In germline, CDR1 is LGHNA, CDR2 YSLEER.

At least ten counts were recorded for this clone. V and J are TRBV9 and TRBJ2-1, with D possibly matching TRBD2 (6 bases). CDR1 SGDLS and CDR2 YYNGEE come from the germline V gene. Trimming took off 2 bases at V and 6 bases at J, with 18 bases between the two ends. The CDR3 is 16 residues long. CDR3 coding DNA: TGTGCCAGCAGCGTCCACGGGAGTCAGGCATCCAATGAGCAGTTCTTC. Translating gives CASSVHGSQASNEQFF.

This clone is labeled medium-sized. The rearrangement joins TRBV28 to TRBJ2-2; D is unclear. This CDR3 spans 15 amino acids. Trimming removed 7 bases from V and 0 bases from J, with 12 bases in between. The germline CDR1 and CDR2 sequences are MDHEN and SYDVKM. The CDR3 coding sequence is TGTGCCAGCAACTTCCTGGTTTCGAACACCGGGGAGCTGTTTTTT. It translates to CASNFLVSNTGELFF.

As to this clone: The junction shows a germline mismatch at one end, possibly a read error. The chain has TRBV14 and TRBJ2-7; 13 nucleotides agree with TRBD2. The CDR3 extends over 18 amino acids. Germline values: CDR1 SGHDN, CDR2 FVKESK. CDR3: CAISQDLTSGGFGYEQYF. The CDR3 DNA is TGTGCCATCAGCCAAGACCTGACTAGCGGGGGGTTCGGTTACGAGCAGTACTTC.

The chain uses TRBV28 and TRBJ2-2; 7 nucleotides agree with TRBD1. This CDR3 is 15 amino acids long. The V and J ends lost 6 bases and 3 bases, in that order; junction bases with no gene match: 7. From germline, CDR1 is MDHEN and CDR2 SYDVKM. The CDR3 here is CASRPGQLDTGELFF. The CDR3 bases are TGTGCCAGCAGGCCGGGACAGCTCGACACCGGGGAGCTGTTTTTT.

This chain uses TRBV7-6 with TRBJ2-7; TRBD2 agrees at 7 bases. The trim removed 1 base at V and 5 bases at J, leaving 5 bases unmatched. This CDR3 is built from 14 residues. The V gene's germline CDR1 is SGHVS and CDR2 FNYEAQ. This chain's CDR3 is CASSLGGGSHEQYF. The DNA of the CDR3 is TGTGCCAGCAGCTTAGGGGGCGGGAGCCACGAGCAGTACTTC.

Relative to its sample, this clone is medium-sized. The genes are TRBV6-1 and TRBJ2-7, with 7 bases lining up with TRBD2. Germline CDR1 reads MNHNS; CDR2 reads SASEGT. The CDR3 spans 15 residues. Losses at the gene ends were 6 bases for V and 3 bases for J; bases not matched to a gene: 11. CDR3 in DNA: TGTGCCAGCAGAGAATTGGCTAGCGGTCACTACGAGCAGTACTTC. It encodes CASRELASGHYEQYF.

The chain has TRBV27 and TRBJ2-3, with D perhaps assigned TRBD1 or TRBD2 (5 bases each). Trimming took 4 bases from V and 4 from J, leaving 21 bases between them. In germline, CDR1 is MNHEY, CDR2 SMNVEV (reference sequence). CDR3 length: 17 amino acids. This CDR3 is CASSSLGERGGSDTQYF. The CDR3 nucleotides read TGTGCCAGCAGTTCTCTTGGGGAACGGGGCGGATCAGATACGCAGTATTTT.

CDR3 DNA: TGTGCCAGTCTACAGGAATCCACTGAAGCTTTCTTT. Translating it yields CASLQESTEAFF. The chain has TRBV27 and TRBJ1-1; TRBD1 is a possible D gene (5 bases). V was cut by 9 bases and J by 4 bases, with 12 bases left in between. Germline V gene lookup returns CDR1 MNHEY and CDR2 SMNVEV (reference sequence). This CDR3 comprises 12 residues.

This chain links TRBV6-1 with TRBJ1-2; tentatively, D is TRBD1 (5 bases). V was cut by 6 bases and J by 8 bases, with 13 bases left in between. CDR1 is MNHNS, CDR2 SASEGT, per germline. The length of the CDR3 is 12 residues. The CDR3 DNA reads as TGTGCCAGCAGCTCCGCAGGGTCGGGCTACACCTTC. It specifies CASSSAGSGYTF.

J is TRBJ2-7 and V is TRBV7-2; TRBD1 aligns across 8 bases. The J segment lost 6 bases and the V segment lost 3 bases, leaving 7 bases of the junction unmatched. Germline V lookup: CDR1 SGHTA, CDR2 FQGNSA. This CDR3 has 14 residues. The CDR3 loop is CASSLSGGAGEQYF. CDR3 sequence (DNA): TGTGCCAGCAGCTTGTCAGGGGGCGCGGGCGAGCAGTACTTC. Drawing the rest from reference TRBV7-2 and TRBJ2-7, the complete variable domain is GAGVSQSPSNKVTEKGKDVELRCDPISGHTALYWYRQSLGQGLEFLIYFQGNSAPDKSGLPSDRFSAERTGGSVSTLTIQRTQQEDSAVYLCASSLSGGAGEQYFGPGTRLTVT.

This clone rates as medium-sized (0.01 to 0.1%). The DNA for the CDR3 is TGTGCCAGCAGGCGACGTGGAACGTTGGATGACACCATATATTTT. It yields the protein CASRRRGTLDDTIYF. This chain uses TRBV6-1 with TRBJ1-3; D is unresolved. Germline CDR1 and CDR2: MNHNS and SASEGT. CDR3 length: 15 amino acids. V was cut by 6 bases and J by 8 bases, with 20 bases left in between.

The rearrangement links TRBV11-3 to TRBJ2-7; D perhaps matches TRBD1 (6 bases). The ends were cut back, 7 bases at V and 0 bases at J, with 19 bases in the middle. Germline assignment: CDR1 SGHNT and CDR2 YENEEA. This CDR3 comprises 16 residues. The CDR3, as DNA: TGTGCCAGCACCCTTCAGGGGCGGTGGAGCTCCTACGAGCAGTACTTC. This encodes CASTLQGRWSSYEQYF. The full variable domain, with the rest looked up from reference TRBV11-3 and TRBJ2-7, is EAGVVQSPRYKIIEKKQPVAFWCNPISGHNTLYWYLQNLGQGPELLIRYENEEAVDDSQLPKDRFSAERLKGVDSTLKIQPAELGDSAVYLCASTLQGRWSSYEQYFGPGTRLTVT.

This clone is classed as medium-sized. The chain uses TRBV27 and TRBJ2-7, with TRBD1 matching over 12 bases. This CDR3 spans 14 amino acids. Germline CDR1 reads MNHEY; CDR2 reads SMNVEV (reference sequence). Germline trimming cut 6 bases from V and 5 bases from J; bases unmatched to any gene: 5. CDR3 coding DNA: TGTGCCAGCAGGCGGGACAGGGGGCAGAACGAGCAGTACTTC. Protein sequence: CASRRDRGQNEQYF.

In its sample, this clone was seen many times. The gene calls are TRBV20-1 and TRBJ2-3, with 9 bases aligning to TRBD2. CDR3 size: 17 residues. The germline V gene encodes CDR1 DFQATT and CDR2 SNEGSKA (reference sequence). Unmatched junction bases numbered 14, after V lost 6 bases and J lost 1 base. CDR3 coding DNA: TGCAGTGCGACGAGGGGTAGCGGGAGATCGGGCACAGATACGCAGTATTTT. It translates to CSATRGSGRSGTDTQYF.

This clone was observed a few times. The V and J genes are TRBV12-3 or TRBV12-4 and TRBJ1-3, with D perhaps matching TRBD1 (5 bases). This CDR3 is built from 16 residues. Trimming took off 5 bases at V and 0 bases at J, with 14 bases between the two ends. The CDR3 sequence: CASSPRGTVSGNTIYF. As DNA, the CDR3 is TGTGCCAGCAGTCCACGTGGGACGGTCTCTGGAAACACCATATATTTT.

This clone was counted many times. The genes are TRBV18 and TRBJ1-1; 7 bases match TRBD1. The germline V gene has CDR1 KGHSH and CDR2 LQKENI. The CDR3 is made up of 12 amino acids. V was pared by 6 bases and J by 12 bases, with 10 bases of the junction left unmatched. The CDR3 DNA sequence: TGTGCCAGCTCGCCGGACAGGTCGGGAACTTTCTTT. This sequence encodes CASSPDRSGTFF.

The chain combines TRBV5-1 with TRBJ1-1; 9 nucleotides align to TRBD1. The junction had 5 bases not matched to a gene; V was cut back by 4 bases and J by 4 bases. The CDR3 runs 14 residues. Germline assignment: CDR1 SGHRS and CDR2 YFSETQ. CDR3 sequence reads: CASSQLTGGTEAFF. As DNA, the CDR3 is TGCGCCAGCAGCCAACTGACAGGGGGCACTGAAGCTTTCTTT.

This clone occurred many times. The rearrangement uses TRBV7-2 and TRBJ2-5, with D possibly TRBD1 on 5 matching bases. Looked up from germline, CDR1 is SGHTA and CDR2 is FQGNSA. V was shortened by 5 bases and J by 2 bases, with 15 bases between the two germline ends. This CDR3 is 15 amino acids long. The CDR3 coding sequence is TGTGCCAGCAGCGAGCGACAGACCGCACAAGAGACCCAGTACTTC. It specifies CASSERQTAQETQYF.

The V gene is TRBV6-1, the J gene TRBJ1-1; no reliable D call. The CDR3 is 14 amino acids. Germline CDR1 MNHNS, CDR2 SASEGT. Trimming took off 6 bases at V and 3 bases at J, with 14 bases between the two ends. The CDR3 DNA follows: TGTGCCAGCAGATCCGTAAACCAAGACACTGAAGCTTTCTTT. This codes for CASRSVNQDTEAFF.

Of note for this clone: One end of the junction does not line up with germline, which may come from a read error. In DNA, the CDR3 is TGTTCCTGGAGTGGGGTCCGGGATTCTGCCTCACCCCTCCACTTT. As protein: CSWSGVRDSASPLHF. The J gene is TRBJ1-6, the V gene TRBV30; no clear D gene. This CDR3 comprises 15 residues. CDR1 is GTSNPN, CDR2 SVGIG, per germline (reference sequence).

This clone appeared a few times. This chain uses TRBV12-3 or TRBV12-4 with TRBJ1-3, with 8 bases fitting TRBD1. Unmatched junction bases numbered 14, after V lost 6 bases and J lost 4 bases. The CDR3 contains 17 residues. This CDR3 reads CASRHRAGGGGGNTIYF. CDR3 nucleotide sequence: TGTGCCAGCAGGCATAGGGCAGGGGGCGGAGGGGGAAACACCATATATTTT.

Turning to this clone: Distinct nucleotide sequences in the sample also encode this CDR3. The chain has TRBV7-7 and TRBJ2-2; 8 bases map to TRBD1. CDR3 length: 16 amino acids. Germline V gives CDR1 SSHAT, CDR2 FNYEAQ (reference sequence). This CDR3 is CASTFRGREGTGELFF. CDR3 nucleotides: TGTGCTAGTACCTTCAGGGGGCGAGAGGGCACCGGGGAGCTGTTTTTT.

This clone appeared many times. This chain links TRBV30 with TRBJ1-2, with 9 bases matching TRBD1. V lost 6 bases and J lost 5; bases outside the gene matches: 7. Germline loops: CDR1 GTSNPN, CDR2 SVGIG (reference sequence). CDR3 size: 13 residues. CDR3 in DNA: TGTGCCTGCGGACCGGGACAGGGTTATGGCTACACCTTC. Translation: CACGPGQGYGYTF.

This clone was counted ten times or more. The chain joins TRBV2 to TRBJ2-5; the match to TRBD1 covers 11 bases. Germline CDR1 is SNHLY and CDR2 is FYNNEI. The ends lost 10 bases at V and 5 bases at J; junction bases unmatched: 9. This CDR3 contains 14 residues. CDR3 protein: CATQGGQGVETQYF. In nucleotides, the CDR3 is TGTGCCACCCAAGGGGGACAGGGGGTTGAGACCCAGTACTTC.

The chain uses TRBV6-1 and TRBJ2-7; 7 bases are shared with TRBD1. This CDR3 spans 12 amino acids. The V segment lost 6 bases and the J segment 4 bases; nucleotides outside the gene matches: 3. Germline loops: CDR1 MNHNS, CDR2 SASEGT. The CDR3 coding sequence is TGTGCCAGCAGCCTACAGGGGTACGAGCAGTACTTC. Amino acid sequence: CASSLQGYEQYF.